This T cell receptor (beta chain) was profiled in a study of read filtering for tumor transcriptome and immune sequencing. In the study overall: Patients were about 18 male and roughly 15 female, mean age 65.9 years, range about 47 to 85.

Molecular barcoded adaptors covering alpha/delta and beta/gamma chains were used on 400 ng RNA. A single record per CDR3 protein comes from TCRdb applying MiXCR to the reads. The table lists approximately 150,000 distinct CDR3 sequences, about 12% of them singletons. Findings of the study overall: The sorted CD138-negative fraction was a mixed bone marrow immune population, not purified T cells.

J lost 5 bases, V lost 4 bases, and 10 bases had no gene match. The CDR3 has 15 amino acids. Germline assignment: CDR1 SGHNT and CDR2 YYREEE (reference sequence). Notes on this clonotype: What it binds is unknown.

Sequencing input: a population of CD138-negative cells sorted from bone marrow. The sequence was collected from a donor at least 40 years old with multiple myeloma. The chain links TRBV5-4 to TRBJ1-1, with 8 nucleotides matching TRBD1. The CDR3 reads CASSNPGGAWTEAFF. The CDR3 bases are TGTGCCAGCAGCAACCCAGGGGGCGCTTGGACTGAAGCTTTCTTT. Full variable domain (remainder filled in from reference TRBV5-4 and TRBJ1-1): ETGVTQSPTHLIKTRGQQVTLRCSSQSGHNTVSWYQQALGQGPQFIFQYYREEENGRGNFPPRFSGLQFPNYSSELNVNALELDDSALYLCASSNPGGAWTEAFFGQGTRLTVV.